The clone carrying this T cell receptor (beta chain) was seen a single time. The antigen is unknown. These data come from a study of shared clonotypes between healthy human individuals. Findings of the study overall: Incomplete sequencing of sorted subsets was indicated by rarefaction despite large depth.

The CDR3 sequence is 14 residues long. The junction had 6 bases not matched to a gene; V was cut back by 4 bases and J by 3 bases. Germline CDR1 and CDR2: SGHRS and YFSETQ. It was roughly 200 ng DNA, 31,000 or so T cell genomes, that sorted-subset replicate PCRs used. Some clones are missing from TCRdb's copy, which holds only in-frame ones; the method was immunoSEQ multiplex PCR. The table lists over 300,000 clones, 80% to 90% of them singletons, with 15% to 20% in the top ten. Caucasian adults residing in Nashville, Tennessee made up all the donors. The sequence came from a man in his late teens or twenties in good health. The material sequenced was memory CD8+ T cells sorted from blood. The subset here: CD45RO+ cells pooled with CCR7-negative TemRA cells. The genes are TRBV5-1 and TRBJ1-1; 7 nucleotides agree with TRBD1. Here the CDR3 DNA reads TGCGCCAGCAGCATGACAGGGTTCGACACTGAAGCTTTCTTT. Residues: CASSMTGFDTEAFF.